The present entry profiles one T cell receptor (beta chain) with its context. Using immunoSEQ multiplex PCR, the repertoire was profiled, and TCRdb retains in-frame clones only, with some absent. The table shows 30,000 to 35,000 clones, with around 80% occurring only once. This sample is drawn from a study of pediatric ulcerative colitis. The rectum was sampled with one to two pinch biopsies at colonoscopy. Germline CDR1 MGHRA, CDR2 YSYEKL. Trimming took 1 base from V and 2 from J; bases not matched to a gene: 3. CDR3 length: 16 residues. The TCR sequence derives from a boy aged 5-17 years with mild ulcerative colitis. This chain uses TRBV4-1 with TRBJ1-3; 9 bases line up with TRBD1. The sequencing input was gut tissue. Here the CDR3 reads CASSQAGTGPGNTIYF. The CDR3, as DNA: TGCGCCAGCAGCCAAGCCGGGACAGGGCCTGGAAACACCATATATTTT.